A single sample is the source of the 17 T cell receptor beta chains below, sequenced in a study of vaccination effects on CD4 cells after COVID-19. Their antigens are not known. Antigen-specific CD4+ T cells were expanded with viral peptide pools in the ViraFEST assay before sequencing. Between days 9 and 10 of culture, CD4+ T cells were separated out. Everyone in the study got two shots of either the BNT162b2 or mRNA-1273 vaccine. Method: immunoSEQ multiplex PCR; TCRdb's copy keeps in-frame clones and lacks some. The profile shows tens of thousands of clones, 55% to 75% of them singletons. The sequenced sample was CD4+ T cells from PBMCs cultured with HCoV-229E spike peptides, obtained after COVID-19 vaccination. These receptors were taken from a human donor who received a COVID-19 vaccine.

This clone came up a few times. This rearrangement joins TRBV11-2 to TRBJ2-2, with D hard to call. The CDR3 sequence is 14 residues long. In germline, CDR1 is SGHAT, CDR2 FQNNGV. Trimming pared 3 bases from V and 1 base from J, leaving 6 bases between. CDR3 sequence (DNA): TGTGCCAGCAGCTTTACTCTGAACACCGGGGAGCTGTTTTTT. The encoded protein is CASSFTLNTGELFF.

Only a few counts were recorded for this clone. The chain links TRBV5-1 to TRBJ1-2; D is ambiguous. Germline assignment: CDR1 SGHRS and CDR2 YFSETQ. The CDR3 totals 14 residues. The V gene lost 0 bases and the J gene lost 0 bases, with 6 bases spanning the gap. In nucleotides, the CDR3 is TGCGCCAGCAGCTTGGGAGGGACTAACTATGGCTACACCTTC. Translated, it gives CASSLGGTNYGYTF. Filled out from reference TRBV5-1 and TRBJ1-2, the complete variable domain reads KAGVTQTPRYLIKTRGQQVTLSCSPISGHRSVSWYQQTPGQGLQFLFEYFSETQRNKGNFPGRFSGRQFSNSRSEMNVSTLELGDSALYLCASSLGGTNYGYTFGSGTRLTVV.

This clone is categorized as medium-sized (0.01 to 0.1%). This sequence joins TRBV5-4 and TRBJ1-3; D might be TRBD1 (6 bases). The CDR3 extends over 16 amino acids. V was cut by 4 bases and J by 0 bases, with 14 bases left in between. Germline V gene sequence: CDR1 SGHNT, CDR2 YYREEE (reference sequence). CDR3 residues: CASSTGGGASGNTIYF. The CDR3 coding sequence is TGTGCCAGCAGCACCGGAGGGGGGGCCTCTGGAAACACCATATATTTT. Drawing the rest from reference TRBV5-4 and TRBJ1-3, the complete variable domain is ETGVTQSPTHLIKTRGQQVTLRCSSQSGHNTVSWYQQALGQGPQFIFQYYREEENGRGNFPPRFSGLQFPNYSSELNVNALELDDSALYLCASSTGGGASGNTIYFGEGSWLTVV.

The table lists this clone with a count of one. The chain uses TRBV6-1 and TRBJ1-2, with D unresolved. The germline CDR1 and CDR2 sequences are MNHNS and SASEGT. The CDR3 covers 13 residues. V was cut by 2 bases and J by 3 bases, with 7 bases left in between. CDR3 amino acids: CASSESRDYGYTF. In DNA, the CDR3 is TGTGCCAGCAGTGAATCGCGGGACTATGGCTACACCTTC.

This chain joins TRBV18 and TRBJ2-2; D gene unclear. Germline V CDR1 and CDR2: KGHSH, LQKENI. Trimming stripped 2 bases from V and 6 bases from J, with 10 bases between. This CDR3 is built from 14 residues. Written as DNA, the CDR3 is TGTGCCAGCTCACCAAATCAGGTAGCCGGGGAGCTGTTTTTT. The encoded protein is CASSPNQVAGELFF.

The chain couples TRBV27 to TRBJ1-5; TRBD1 is a possible D gene (6 bases). V was cut by 4 bases and J by 7 bases, with 23 bases left in between. The germline CDR1 and CDR2 sequences are MNHEY and SMNVEV (reference sequence). This CDR3 region has 17 residues. CDR3 amino acids: CASSSATTTGRIQPQHF. CDR3 nucleotide sequence: TGTGCCAGCAGTTCTGCCACGACAACAGGGAGAATACAGCCCCAGCATTTT.

V is TRBV10-3 and J is TRBJ1-5; D perhaps matches TRBD1 (6 bases). Germline lookup yields CDR1 ENHRY and CDR2 SYGVKD. V dropped 6 bases and J dropped 7 bases, with 13 bases sitting between them. This CDR3 is built from 13 residues. The DNA of the CDR3 is TGTGCCATCAGGGACAGTACGGGGCAGCCCCAGCATTTT. This sequence encodes CAIRDSTGQPQHF.

The V and J genes are TRBV5-1 and TRBJ2-1, with 7 nucleotides matching TRBD2. Germline-derived CDR1 and CDR2 are SGHRS and YFSETQ. The CDR3 consists of 16 residues. V trimming: 0 bases; J trimming: 0 bases; junction bases outside the gene matches: 3. This CDR3 is CASSLGGGSSYNEQFF. CDR3 DNA: TGCGCCAGCAGCTTGGGGGGCGGGAGCTCCTACAATGAGCAGTTCTTC. Full variable domain (remainder filled in from reference TRBV5-1 and TRBJ2-1): KAGVTQTPRYLIKTRGQQVTLSCSPISGHRSVSWYQQTPGQGLQFLFEYFSETQRNKGNFPGRFSGRQFSNSRSEMNVSTLELGDSALYLCASSLGGGSSYNEQFFGPGTRLTVL.

The chain recombines TRBV12-3 or TRBV12-4 with TRBJ1-2; D is undetermined. The CDR3 sequence is 13 residues long. V dropped 6 bases and J dropped 4 bases, with 12 bases sitting between them. CDR3 nucleotide sequence: TGTGCCAGCAGCCTCTCGGGAGGCTATGGCTACACCTTC. It yields the protein CASSLSGGYGYTF.

The chain links TRBV5-1 to TRBJ2-5; perhaps TRBD1 as D (6 bases). The germline V gene encodes CDR1 SGHRS and CDR2 YFSETQ. Trimming took off 0 bases at V and 3 bases at J, with 12 bases between the two ends. CDR3 size: 15 residues. In DNA form, the CDR3 reads TGCGCCAGCAGCTTGGGCAGGGGAGTAGAAGAGACCCAGTACTTC. Translating gives CASSLGRGVEETQYF.

This chain joins TRBV15 and TRBJ2-7; D is unclear. This CDR3 region has 15 residues. Germline assignment: CDR1 LNHNV and CDR2 YYDKDF (reference sequence). Between the trimmed V and J ends, which lost 0 bases and 2 bases, there was a span of 11 bases. The CDR3 DNA follows: TGTGCCACCAGCAGAGAGTCGGATGGGACCTACGAGCAGTACTTC. This translates into CATSRESDGTYEQYF. The variable domain in full, completed from reference TRBV15 and TRBJ2-7, reads DAMVIQNPRYQVTQFGKPVTLSCSQTLNHNVMYWYQQKSSQAPKLLFHYYDKDFNNEADTPDNFQSRRPNTSFCFLDIRSPGLGDTAMYLCATSRESDGTYEQYFGPGTRLTVT.

This rearrangement joins TRBV6-5 to TRBJ2-1, with 8 bases identical to TRBD2. V gave up 7 bases and J gave up 4 bases; unmatched junction bases: 3. Germline V gene lookup returns CDR1 MNHEY and CDR2 SVGAGI. The CDR3 extends over 13 amino acids. The CDR3 spells CASMAGGYNEQFF. The CDR3, as DNA: TGTGCCAGCATGGCGGGGGGATACAATGAGCAGTTCTTC.

The chain combines TRBV27 with TRBJ2-3; 8 bases are a match to TRBD1. The CDR3 spans 16 residues. Germline V gives CDR1 MNHEY, CDR2 SMNVEV (reference sequence). With V trimmed by 8 bases and J by 6 bases, 16 bases remained unmatched. The CDR3 loop is CASGRTGTRTEDTQYF. Here the CDR3 DNA reads TGTGCCAGCGGGAGGACAGGGACACGAACGGAGGATACGCAGTATTTT.

This CDR3 is CASSLLAGAWETQYF. For the CDR3, the DNA is TGTGCCAGCAGCTTGCTAGCGGGTGCTTGGGAGACCCAGTACTTC. This sequence joins TRBV5-6 and TRBJ2-5, with 8 bases lining up with TRBD2. Germline V lookup: CDR1 SGHDT, CDR2 YYEEEE. V was pared by 1 base and J by 5 bases, with 7 bases of the junction left unmatched. This CDR3 has 15 residues.

The chain employs TRBV7-8 and TRBJ1-6; 7 bases fit TRBD1. The germline CDR1 and CDR2 sequences are SGHVS and FQNEAQ. V lost 5 bases to trimming and J lost 5 bases; unmatched junction nucleotides: 6. This CDR3 spans 15 amino acids. This chain's CDR3 is CASSRGDSDNSPLHF. In DNA, the CDR3 is TGTGCCAGCAGCCGTGGGGACAGTGATAATTCACCCCTCCACTTT.

This chain connects TRBV7-6 to TRBJ2-1; the D gene is possibly TRBD1 (6 bases). V was shortened by 5 bases and J by 0 bases, with 17 bases between the two germline ends. The germline gives CDR1 SGHVS, CDR2 FNYEAQ. The length of the CDR3 is 17 residues. CDR3 nucleotides: TGTGCCAGCAGCGCCCGATCCGGGACACTCTCCTACAATGAGCAGTTCTTC. Protein: CASSARSGTLSYNEQFF.

This clone was counted only a few times. The CDR3 spells CASSPIQGRGQPQHF. Written as DNA, the CDR3 is TGTGCCAGCTCACCGATTCAGGGGCGGGGACAGCCCCAGCATTTT. This chain links TRBV18 with TRBJ1-5, with D perhaps matching TRBD1 (6 bases). With 3 bases removed from V and 7 bases from J, the gap between germline ends came to 16 bases. CDR3 length: 15 residues. Germline V CDR1 and CDR2: KGHSH, LQKENI.